The entry that follows covers one TCR beta chain sequence. The CDR3 runs to 15 residues. Germline lookup yields CDR1 SGHNT and CDR2 YYREEE (reference sequence). Trimming took 4 bases from V and 8 from J; bases not matched to a gene: 12. The PCR contained 60 Vbeta and 13 Jbeta primers. The table came from immunoSEQ multiplex PCR; TCRdb's copy has only in-frame clones and leaves some out. The sample records under 100,000 clones, about 78% being singletons. The source of the sample is a study of cytomegalovirus exposure and HLA in healthy donors. The source material was PBMCs. The J gene is TRBJ2-1, the V gene TRBV5-4; 7 nucleotides match TRBD1. This receptor was taken from a man aged 50 to 59 in good health and CMV-seronegative. CDR3 in DNA: TGTGCCAGCAGCCCGGGACATCAAGGGGGCGATGAGCAGTTCTTC. This gives the protein CASSPGHQGGDEQFF.